The rows below give T cell receptor beta chains drawn from one sample of a study of shared clonotypes between healthy human individuals. Profiled with immunoSEQ multiplex PCR; TCRdb holds only in-frame clones, not every one. The data show about half a million clones, approximately 80% seen once. The specimen was PBMCs. These receptor sequences come from a woman aged 40 to 49 in good health. Some clones in this sample may be carry-over from other donors' samples. Both conserved end residues are part of each CDR3. D genes are given only for firm matches. Size is stated for part of the rows, as once, few or many counts, or as a class when the clone is expanded.

TRBD2 | TRBJ2-1 | TRBV30 | few | TGTGCCTGGAGTGGTGGACTAGCGAGGTGGAATGAGCAGTTCTTC | CAWSGGLARWNEQFF
TRBD2 | TRBJ2-1 | TRBV5-1 | . | TGCGCCAGCAGCGAAATAGCGGGAGTCTCCTACAATGAGCAGTTCTTC | CASSEIAGVSYNEQFF
TRBD1 | TRBJ2-3 | TRBV19 | once | TGTGCCAGTAGTGGGACAGGGATTACGCAGTATTTT | CASSGTGITQYF
TRBD1 | TRBJ1-2 | TRBV5-1 | . | TGCGCCAGCAGCCAAGACAGGGACTATGGCTACACCTTC | CASSQDRDYGYTF
TRBD2 | TRBJ2-3 | TRBV7-9 | . | TGTGCCAGCAGCTTAGCGCAGGGACTAGCGTACACAGATACGCAGTATTTT | CASSLAQGLAYTDTQYF
. | TRBJ2-3 | TRBV18 | . | TGTGCCAGCTCAACTGCAGATACGCAGTATTTT | CASSTADTQYF
. | TRBJ1-1 | TRBV28 | . | TGTGCCAGCAGTCTAGACAGGCCGCGGGGGGCGAACACTGAAGCTTTCTTT | CASSLDRPRGANTEAFF
TRBD1 | TRBJ2-6 | TRBV7-9 | few | TGTGCCAGCAGCTTAGAAGGGACAGGGGACGGGGCCAACGTCCTGACTTTC | CASSLEGTGDGANVLTF
TRBD1 | TRBJ1-1 | TRBV19 | . | TGTGCCAGTAGTATAGGAAAGCGATCGGGACAGCCGAACACTGAAGCTTTCTTT | CASSIGKRSGQPNTEAFF
TRBD1 | TRBJ2-7 | TRBV28 | . | TGTGCCAGCAGTTTCCGCGAGGGGGCCGAGCAGTACTTC | CASSFREGAEQYF
. | TRBJ2-7 | TRBV27 | . | TGTGCCAGCAGTTTATCGGCGGCTAGCGCGTACTACGAGCAGTACTTC | CASSLSAASAYYEQYF
. | TRBJ2-7 | TRBV7-8 | . | TGTGCCAGCAGCCAAGGGGAGGGGGAATACGCCGAGCAGTACTTC | CASSQGEGEYAEQYF
TRBD1 | TRBJ1-5 | TRBV2 | . | TGTGCCAGCATGGTACAGGGGGTTAATCAGCCCCAGCATTTT | CASMVQGVNQPQHF
TRBD2 | TRBJ2-7 | TRBV7-3 | . | TGTGCCAGCAGCCTGGGACTAGCGGGGTACGAGCAGTACTTC | CASSLGLAGYEQYF
. | TRBJ1-1 | TRBV28 | . | TGTGCCAGCAGTTTTTGGGCAGGGCGGGCTTTCTTT | CASSFWAGRAFF
TRBD1 | TRBJ1-2 | TRBV7-9 | . | TGTGCCAGCAGCTTGGGGGGACAGCGCTATGGCTACACCTTC | CASSLGGQRYGYTF
TRBD2 | TRBJ2-7 | TRBV28 | . | TGTGCCAGCAGCCGGGTGGGACTAGCGGGCTACGAGCAGTACTTC | CASSRVGLAGYEQYF
. | TRBJ2-1 | TRBV9 | once | TGTGCCAGCAGCCTATCGGGCATCCCCTCCTACAATGAGCAGTTCTTC | CASSLSGIPSYNEQFF
. | TRBJ2-2 | TRBV5-1 | . | TGCGCCAGCAGCCCTATACCTGCCGGGGACACCGGGGAGCTGTTTTTT | CASSPIPAGDTGELFF
TRBD1 | TRBJ1-2 | TRBV5-4 | . | TGTGCCAGCAGCTCACCTCTGACAGGGAACTATGGCTACACCTTC | CASSSPLTGNYGYTF
. | TRBJ2-3 | TRBV2 | few | TGTGCCAGCAGTAAAGCCGACGGGAGTCCCACAGATACGCAGTATTTT | CASSKADGSPTDTQYF
. | TRBJ1-1 | TRBV14 | . | TGTGCCAGCAGCCAACAACAGGCCCTGAACACTGAAGCTTTCTTT | CASSQQQALNTEAFF
TRBD1 | TRBJ2-7 | TRBV5-1 | once | TGCGCCAGCAGCTTGGCGACAGGGAGACCCTACGAGCAGTACTTC | CASSLATGRPYEQYF
TRBD2 | TRBJ2-1 | TRBV25-1 | . | TGTGCCAGCAGTCCCTTTGCGGGAGGGCCTCATGAGCAGTTCTTC | CASSPFAGGPHEQFF
. | TRBJ1-1 | TRBV25-1 | . | TGTGCCAGCAGTGAATTAGCGGCCAAAGCTTTCTTT | CASSELAAKAFF
. | TRBJ1-1 | TRBV7-9 | . | TGTGCCAGCAGCCCCTTATACGAAGCTTTCTTT | CASSPLYEAFF
. | TRBJ2-5 | TRBV7-3 | . | TGTGCCAGCAGCCCCGGGTCAGGGTTTGGCCAAGAGACCCAGTACTTC | CASSPGSGFGQETQYF
TRBD1 | TRBJ2-2 | TRBV5-1 | . | TGCGCCAGCAGCTTGTCGGCCGGGACAGGTGCATCCGGGGAGCTGTTTTTT | CASSLSAGTGASGELFF
. | TRBJ2-1 | TRBV6-1 | . | TGTGCCAGCAGTGAGGAGGGAGTCTCCTACAATGAGCAGTTCTTC | CASSEEGVSYNEQFF
. | TRBJ2-1 | TRBV28 | . | TGTGCCAGCAGAGACATAGGGGGGAATGAGCAGTTCTTC | CASRDIGGNEQFF
TRBD2 | TRBJ2-7 | TRBV27 | . | TGTGCCACCCTCAGGACTAGCGGGAGTTATGAGCAGTACTTC | CATLRTSGSYEQYF
TRBD2 | TRBJ2-2 | TRBV2 | few | TGTGCCAGCAGCGGGGATCGAGCGGGAAGGGGGGAGCTGTTTTTT | CASSGDRAGRGELFF
. | TRBJ2-5 | TRBV4-3 | . | TGCGCCAGCAGCCAAGAGACCCAGTACTTC | CASSQETQYF
TRBD1 | TRBJ2-1 | TRBV7-9 | once | TGTGCCAGCAGCACCACGCCGACAGGGTACTACAATGAGCAGTTCTTC | CASSTTPTGYYNEQFF
. | TRBJ1-2 | TRBV30 | . | TGTGCCTGGGCGACGGGCGACGAGGGCTACACCTTC | CAWATGDEGYTF
TRBD2 | TRBJ2-3 | TRBV25-1 | . | TGTGCCAGCAGTGAACTTCTAGCGGCCGGCACAGATACGCAGTATTTT | CASSELLAAGTDTQYF